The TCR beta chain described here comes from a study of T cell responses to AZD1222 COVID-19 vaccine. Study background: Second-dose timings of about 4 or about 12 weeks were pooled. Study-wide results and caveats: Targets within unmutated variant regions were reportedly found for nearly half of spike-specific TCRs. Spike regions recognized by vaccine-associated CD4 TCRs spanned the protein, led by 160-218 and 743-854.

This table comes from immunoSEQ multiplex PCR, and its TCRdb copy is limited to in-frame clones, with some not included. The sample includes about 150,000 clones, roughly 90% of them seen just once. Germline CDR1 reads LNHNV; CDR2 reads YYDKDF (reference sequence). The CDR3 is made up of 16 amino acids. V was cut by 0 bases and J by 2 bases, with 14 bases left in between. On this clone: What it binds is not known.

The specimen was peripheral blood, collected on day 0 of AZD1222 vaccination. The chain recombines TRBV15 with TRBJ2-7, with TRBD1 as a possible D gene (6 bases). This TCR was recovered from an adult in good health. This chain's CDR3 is CATSRDWGLPTYEQYF. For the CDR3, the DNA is TGTGCCACCAGCAGAGATTGGGGGCTACCGACCTACGAGCAGTACTTC.